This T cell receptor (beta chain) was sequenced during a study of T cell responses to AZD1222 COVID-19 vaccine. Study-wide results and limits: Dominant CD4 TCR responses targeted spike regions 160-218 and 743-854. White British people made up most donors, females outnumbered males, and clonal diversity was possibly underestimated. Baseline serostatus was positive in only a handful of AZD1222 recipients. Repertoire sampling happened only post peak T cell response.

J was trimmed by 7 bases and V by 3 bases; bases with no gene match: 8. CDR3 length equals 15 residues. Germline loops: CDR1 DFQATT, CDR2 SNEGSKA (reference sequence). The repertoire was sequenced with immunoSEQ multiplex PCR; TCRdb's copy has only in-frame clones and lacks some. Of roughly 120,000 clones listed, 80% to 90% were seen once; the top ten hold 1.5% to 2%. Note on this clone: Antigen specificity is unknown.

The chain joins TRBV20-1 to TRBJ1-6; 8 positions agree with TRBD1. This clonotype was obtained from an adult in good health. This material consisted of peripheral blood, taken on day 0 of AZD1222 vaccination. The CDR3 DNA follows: TGCAGTGCTAGTGAGCCCGGGACAGGAAATTCACCCCTCCACTTT. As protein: CSASEPGTGNSPLHF.